The text below deals with one T cell receptor beta chain. V gave up 3 bases and J gave up 7 bases, with 14 bases separating them. The CDR3 contains 14 residues. Authors' methods: Nucleated cell counts were estimated from reference gene primer amplification. Profiled with immunoSEQ multiplex PCR; TCRdb holds only in-frame clones, not every one. V, J and clone size are those of that table, while D and trimming were read from the DNA. The table includes fewer than 300,000 clones, more than 70% detected once. The sample originates from a study of blood T cell repertoires in COVID-19. Overall study context: Donors in the United States, Italy and Spain gave samples during acute or convalescent COVID-19.

The chain combines TRBV5-3 with TRBJ2-1; perhaps TRBD2 as D (6 bases). TRBV5-3 is marked as an open reading frame, function uncertain. Sequencing input: peripheral blood. This TCR was sampled from a man aged 80 or over with acute or convalescent COVID-19. The DNA of the CDR3 is TGTGCCAGAAGCTACCGCGGGGCAGGAAATGAGCAGTTCTTC. Translated, it gives CARSYRGAGNEQFF.